This entry is about one TCR beta chain. Germline and junction disagree at one end, which may indicate a read error. Germline V gene data show CDR1 as SEHNR and CDR2 as FQNEAQ (reference sequence). The CDR3 has 13 amino acids. Co-extraction of RNA and DNA was performed on about 20-33 mg of unsorted bulk tissue. Each tumor sample had over 90% viable tumor cells. A constant-region primer served to make TCR beta cDNA from roughly 460 ng total RNA. Slightly modified ARM-PCR served as the procedure for the TCR beta libraries. These libraries came from three rounds of nested multiplex PCR. Primers for the first two PCR rounds were TRBV1-TRBV30 forward primers and a C-beta reverse primer (roughly 9 cycles per round). TCRdb passed the multiplex PCR reads through MiXCR, listing each CDR3 protein once. Among tens of thousands of distinct CDR3 sequences listed, about 74% were seen once. The entry originates in a study of tumor-infiltrating lymphocytes in primary liver carcinoma. Study in general: Stage T1-T3 N0M0 tumors spanned about 4.2 to 10 cm.

The source is a woman in her twenties or thirties with primary liver carcinoma and hepatitis B virus infection. V and J are TRBV7-9 and TRBJ1-1; D is undetermined. Sample: liver tumor tissue from sampling region 5. Documented subset: tumor region T5, tumor centre. The CDR3 DNA reads TGTGCCAACAGCAAATCGGGAATCCCTGAAGCTTCCTTT. Translated, it gives CANSKSGIPEASF. The full variable domain, its missing parts supplied by reference TRBV7-9 and TRBJ1-1, is DTGVSQNPRHKITKRGQNVTFRCDPISEHNRLYWYRQTLGQGPEFLTYFQNEAQLEKSRLLSDRFSAERPKGSFSTLEIQRTEQGDSAMYLCANSKSGIPEASFGQGTRLTVV.